This is a list of T cell receptor beta chains from one sample in a study of cytotoxic CD8 clonotypes in ibrutinib-treated CLL. Method: immunoSEQ multiplex PCR; TCRdb's copy keeps in-frame clones and lacks some. The sample shows 6,500 to 9,500 clones, more than 65% of them seen only once. The source material was PBMCs, sampled before ibrutinib treatment. The origin of the receptors is a human donor with chronic lymphocytic leukemia. Each CDR3 is given with its conserved first and last residue.

j_call: TRBJ1-2; v_call: TRBV6-5; cdr3_aa: CASSPGAGYTF
j_call: TRBJ1-2; v_call: TRBV7-6; cdr3_aa: CASSLDGGWGRDYGYTF
j_call: TRBJ2-7; v_call: TRBV6-1; cdr3_aa: CASSEVWDRGDEQYF
j_call: TRBJ2-5; v_call: TRBV7-8; cdr3_aa: CATQGQAETQYF
j_call: TRBJ2-3; v_call: TRBV6-4; cdr3_aa: CASSPGGGGTDTQYF
j_call: TRBJ1-6; v_call: TRBV7-2; cdr3_aa: CASSFTGGSYNSPLHF
j_call: TRBJ1-1; v_call: TRBV6-1; cdr3_aa: CASSESGRAEAFF
j_call: TRBJ1-5; v_call: TRBV19; cdr3_aa: CASSGGANQPQHF
j_call: TRBJ1-2; v_call: TRBV6-6; cdr3_aa: CASNRGNLYGYTF
j_call: TRBJ2-1; v_call: TRBV7-2; cdr3_aa: CASIGVSYNEQFF
j_call: TRBJ2-3; v_call: TRBV5-5; cdr3_aa: CASSPTGTSPEYF
j_call: TRBJ1-5; v_call: TRBV5-1; cdr3_aa: CASSLDGQGNQPQHF
j_call: TRBJ2-3; v_call: TRBV7-9; cdr3_aa: CASSPGQGANTQYF
j_call: TRBJ2-2; v_call: TRBV7-9; cdr3_aa: CASSLTLTGELFF
j_call: TRBJ1-5; v_call: TRBV6-4; cdr3_aa: CASSDPTPSDRADCNQPQHF
j_call: TRBJ2-6; v_call: TRBV7-3; cdr3_aa: CASSPTASSGANVLTF
j_call: TRBJ2-7; v_call: TRBV4-3; cdr3_aa: CASSHSIGTGGDEQYF
j_call: TRBJ1-1; v_call: TRBV28; cdr3_aa: CASRRLLFAGTYNTEAFF
j_call: TRBJ1-5; v_call: TRBV5-8; cdr3_aa: CASSLDLGSLRGNQPQHF
j_call: TRBJ2-3; v_call: TRBV7-2; cdr3_aa: CASSLEKAATDTQYF